Listed below are T cell receptor beta chains from one sample, sequenced in a study of T cell responses to AZD1222 COVID-19 vaccine. The protocol was immunoSEQ multiplex PCR, while the TCRdb copy is restricted to in-frame clones and leaves out a portion. The sample records approximately 52,000 clones, approximately 90% being singletons. The starting material was peripheral blood, obtained 28 days after the second AZD1222 dose. These receptors were taken from an adult who received the AZD1222 COVID-19 vaccine. Both conserved end residues are part of each CDR3. The order of the fields is V gene, clone size, J gene, D gene, CDR3 DNA, CDR3 protein. D genes are given only for firm matches. Clone size is stated in some rows and not others, as once, few, many or a class when expanded.

V gene: TRBV2
clone size: .
J gene: TRBJ1-6
D gene: .
CDR3 DNA: TGTGCCAGCAGTCCCCGCCGAGGGTTGGATTCACCCCTCCACTTT
CDR3 protein: CASSPRRGLDSPLHF

V gene: TRBV5-1
clone size: .
J gene: TRBJ2-1
D gene: TRBD2
CDR3 DNA: TGCGCCAGCAGCCTGACTAGCGGGAGGGGGGGCAATGAGCAGTTCTTC
CDR3 protein: CASSLTSGRGGNEQFF

V gene: TRBV28
clone size: .
J gene: TRBJ2-7
D gene: TRBD2
CDR3 DNA: TGTGCCAGCAGTTTGGGATCTGGCGGGAGGTATAGCGAGCAGTACTTC
CDR3 protein: CASSLGSGGRYSEQYF

V gene: TRBV2
clone size: .
J gene: TRBJ2-7
D gene: .
CDR3 DNA: TGTGCCAGCAGGGGGTCAGGTTACGAGCAGTACTTC
CDR3 protein: CASRGSGYEQYF

V gene: TRBV3-1/TRBV3-2
clone size: .
J gene: TRBJ2-3
D gene: .
CDR3 DNA: TGTGCCAGCAGCCGGCGGGACTCCCGCACAGATACGCAGTATTTT
CDR3 protein: CASSRRDSRTDTQYF

V gene: TRBV30
clone size: few
J gene: TRBJ1-5
D gene: TRBD1
CDR3 DNA: TGTGCCTGGAGTGTCCCGACAGGGGTAAATAGCAATCAGCCCCAGCATTTT
CDR3 protein: CAWSVPTGVNSNQPQHF

V gene: TRBV5-1
clone size: .
J gene: TRBJ2-1
D gene: .
CDR3 DNA: TGCGCCAGCAGCTTGGGGGGGTCGTCCGATGAGCAGTTCTTC
CDR3 protein: CASSLGGSSDEQFF

V gene: TRBV11-2
clone size: .
J gene: TRBJ2-5
D gene: .
CDR3 DNA: TGTGCCAGCAGCTTAGGGGGCAGACAAGAGACCCAGTACTTC
CDR3 protein: CASSLGGRQETQYF

V gene: TRBV5-4
clone size: .
J gene: TRBJ2-1
D gene: .
CDR3 DNA: TGTGCCAGCCGCCGGGCGAGGGACAATGAGCAGTTCTTC
CDR3 protein: CASRRARDNEQFF

V gene: TRBV7-9
clone size: few
J gene: TRBJ2-3
D gene: .
CDR3 DNA: TGTGCCAGCACCCCCGCTCTGACCAGGGATACGCAGTATTTT
CDR3 protein: CASTPALTRDTQYF

V gene: TRBV4-1
clone size: .
J gene: TRBJ1-2
D gene: .
CDR3 DNA: TGCGCCAGCAGCCAAGATGAGGTCAGCCTCTATGGCTACACCTTC
CDR3 protein: CASSQDEVSLYGYTF

V gene: TRBV7-6
clone size: .
J gene: TRBJ1-6
D gene: TRBD1
CDR3 DNA: TGTGCCAGCAGCTTAGAGGCAGGGGGCTCAAATTCACCCCTCCACTTT
CDR3 protein: CASSLEAGGSNSPLHF

V gene: TRBV28
clone size: .
J gene: TRBJ2-5
D gene: .
CDR3 DNA: TGTGCCAGCAGTTTGGGTCCGGAGACCCAGTACTTC
CDR3 protein: CASSLGPETQYF